The sequence of this T cell receptor beta chain was determined in a study of CD8 T cells in Susac syndrome. An input of roughly 0.5 to 1 ug of RNA was subjected to reverse transcription using random hexamers. An immunoSEQ multiplex PCR generated amplified TCR beta CDR3 products spanning 54 Vbeta and 13 Jbeta. TCRdb redid the calling of the immunoSEQ multiplex PCR reads with MiXCR, one entry per CDR3 protein. The sample has some 100,000 distinct CDR3 sequences, around 90% seen once. Per germline, CDR1 SEHNR and CDR2 FQNEAQ (reference sequence). Trimming shortened V by 7 bases and J by 16 bases, and 22 bases separated the two germline ends. CDR3 length: 13 residues. Sequencing of TCR beta was undertaken in CD8+ and CD4+ T cells derived from blood. The controls were healthy donors who were matched for age and sex. Negative isolation yielded CD4+ and CD8+ T cells, and FACS enriched TEMRA cells.

This sequence joins TRBV7-9 and TRBJ2-2; TRBD2 is a possible D gene (6 bases). The clonotype comes from a human donor in good health. Sequencing input: CD4+ T cells from PBMCs. The CDR3 spells CASTVGGTPEPFF. CDR3 nucleotide sequence: TGTGCCAGCACCGTAGGCGGGACCCCGGAACCGTTTTTT.